One and the same sample provided the 9 T cell receptor gamma chains below, sequenced in a study of Vδ1+ human thymocytes. Study-wide results and limits: Highly polyclonal TRG and TRD repertoires with Gaussian CDR3 length distributions appeared in thymus.

Extracted RNA was reverse transcribed into cDNA. CDR3 amplicons came from multiplex PCR with pooled V-gene forward and constant-region reverse primers. TCRdb re-called the multiplex PCR reads using CATT. This table holds 25,000 to 35,000 gamma-chain clones, around 18% found once. No antigen has been identified for these receptors. Sequencing used Vdelta1+ gamma-delta thymocytes from the thymus. As for subset: FACS-sorted CD3+ TCRalphabeta- TCRVdelta1+ TCRVdelta2- thymocytes. These receptors were obtained from a boy under two years old who had congenital heart surgery.

The sample holds a few counts of this clone. V and J are TRGV2 and TRGJP2. The CDR3 sequence is 14 residues long. J lost 0 bases, V lost 4 bases, and 2 bases had no gene match. Germline CDR1 and CDR2: EGSNGY and YDSYNSKV. CDR3 sequence: CATWEYSSDWIKTF. In nucleotides, the CDR3 is TGTGCCACCTGGGAATATAGTAGTGATTGGATCAAGACGTTT.

The rearrangement joins TRGV2 to TRGJ1 or TRGJ2. CDR1 and CDR2 (germline): EGSNGY, YDSYNSKV. The V gene end was trimmed by 0 bases and the J gene end by 9 bases; junction bases not matched to a gene: 8. The CDR3 extends over 13 amino acids. The CDR3 DNA reads as TGTGCCACCTGGGACGGGCCAGTGTTTAAGAAACTCTTT. This encodes CATWDGPVFKKLF.

The V call is TRGV4, the J call TRGJ1 or TRGJ2. Trimming removed 0 bases from V and 3 bases from J; junction bases left unmatched: 8. CDR3 length: 15 residues. Germline assignment: CDR1 EGSTGY and CDR2 YDSYTSSV. CDR3 loop: CATWDGPQLYYKKLF. Here the CDR3 DNA reads TGTGCCACCTGGGATGGGCCCCAACTTTATTATAAGAAACTCTTT.

This clone was seen a handful of times. The chain is built from TRGV4 and TRGJ1 or TRGJ2. The J segment lost 16 bases and the V segment lost 1 base, leaving 16 bases of the junction unmatched. The CDR3 contains 13 residues. CDR1 EGSTGY and CDR2 YDSYTSSV come from the germline V gene. CDR3 sequence: CATWDGPRIKCLF. The CDR3 region has the DNA TGTGCCACCTGGGATGGCCCCCGAATCAAGTGTCTCTTT.

V and J are TRGV9 and TRGJP1. CDR3 size: 10 residues. Per germline, CDR1 GITISATS and CDR2 ISYDGTV (reference sequence). The CDR3 protein is CSVRIWFKIF. DNA for the CDR3: TGTAGTGTCAGGATTTGGTTCAAGATATTT.

This clone is medium-sized (0.01 to 0.1%) within its sample. Additional DNA sequences in this sample encode the identical CDR3. The chain is built from TRGV2 and TRGJ1 or TRGJ2. Germline trimming cut 0 bases from V and 9 bases from J; bases unmatched to any gene: 2. The CDR3 runs to 11 residues. Germline lookup yields CDR1 EGSNGY and CDR2 YDSYNSKV. CDR3 sequence: CATWDGRKKLF. DNA for the CDR3: TGTGCCACCTGGGACGGGCGTAAGAAACTCTTT.

V is TRGV5 and J is TRGJ1 or TRGJ2. Germline CDR1 and CDR2: VINAFY and YDVSNSKD. This CDR3 is built from 18 residues. Germline trimming cut 0 bases from V and 0 bases from J; bases unmatched to any gene: 14. CDR3 protein: CATWDRLIPNSNYYKKLF. DNA of the CDR3: TGTGCCACCTGGGACAGGCTAATACCCAATTCGAATTATTATAAGAAACTCTTT.

This clone came up a few times. This chain connects TRGV9 to TRGJ1 or TRGJ2. Germline loops: CDR1 GITISATS, CDR2 ISYDGTV (reference sequence). The CDR3 runs to 12 residues. Trimming took 0 bases from V and 12 from J; bases not matched to a gene: 8. The CDR3 coding sequence is TGTGCCTTGTGGGAGGTGCAACTTGTGAAACTCTTT. Amino acid sequence: CALWEVQLVKLF.

This clone was counted between two and nine times. The same CDR3 also results from other DNA sequences found in this sample. This chain connects TRGV3 to TRGJP2. J was trimmed by 5 bases and V by 0 bases; bases with no gene match: 6. The germline CDR1 and CDR2 sequences are VTNTFY and YDVSTARD (reference sequence). The CDR3 is 15 residues long. CDR3 nucleotide sequence: TGTGCCACCTGGGACAGGCCGAGAAGTGATTGGATCAAGACGTTT. Protein product: CATWDRPRSDWIKTF.